The 17 T cell receptor beta chains reported below all come from one sample, sequenced in a study of CD4 T cells in relation to SARS-CoV-2 and coronaviruses. Assay used: immunoSEQ multiplex PCR; TCRdb lists only in-frame clones, some missing. The repertoire has 15,000 to 20,000 clones, around 78% of them found once; the top ten carry around 15%. Before the COVID-19 pandemic, during about 2010-2018, CD4+ T cells were taken from unexposed donors. The cells were cultured for under twelve days before CD4+ T cells were isolated. The antigens for these receptors are not known. The sequencing sample was made of CD4+ T cells from PBMCs, cultured in vitro. The receptors stem from a human donor in good health.

This sequence joins TRBV5-1 and TRBJ2-5; 8 bases line up with TRBD1. CDR1 SGHRS and CDR2 YFSETQ come from the germline V gene. With V trimmed by 0 bases and J by 5 bases, 0 bases remained unmatched. The CDR3 is 13 residues long. In DNA form, the CDR3 reads TGCGCCAGCAGCTTGGGGACAGGGGAGACCCAGTACTTC. This gives the protein CASSLGTGETQYF.

This rearrangement joins TRBV19 to TRBJ2-1; 8 bases agree with TRBD2. Germline CDR1 is LNHDA and CDR2 is SQIVND (reference sequence). This CDR3 spans 14 amino acids. The ends lost 2 bases at V and 4 bases at J; junction bases unmatched: 1. In DNA form, the CDR3 reads TGTGCCAGTAGTATATTAGCGGGGTACAATGAGCAGTTCTTC. Its translation is CASSILAGYNEQFF.

The CDR3 nucleotides are TGTGCCAGCAGACGGGCCCCGGGAGGGGTATGGGAGCAGTACTTC. Translated, it gives CASRRAPGGVWEQYF. V gene TRBV6-5 combines with J gene TRBJ2-7; 8 nucleotides line up with TRBD2. CDR3 size: 15 residues. Germline V gives CDR1 MNHEY, CDR2 SVGAGI. The V segment lost 6 bases and the J segment 7 bases; nucleotides outside the gene matches: 14.

V gene TRBV20-1 combines with J gene TRBJ1-6; the D gene is possibly TRBD1 (5 bases). In germline, CDR1 is DFQATT, CDR2 SNEGSKA (reference sequence). V was clipped by 3 bases and J by 5 bases, with 11 bases between them. CDR3 length: 14 amino acids. This chain's CDR3 is CSASLDSNNSPLHF. The CDR3 DNA follows: TGCAGTGCTAGTCTTGACAGCAATAATTCACCCCTCCACTTT.

CDR3 bases: TGTGCCAGCTCACCACTGGGGGCGCGGGGGGCCAACGTCCTGACTTTC. Amino acid sequence: CASSPLGARGANVLTF. This chain links TRBV18 with TRBJ2-6; tentative D call: TRBD1 (6 bases). CDR1 is KGHSH and CDR2 is LQKENI in the germline V gene. Trimming removed 1 base at V and 4 bases at J, with 11 bases between. The CDR3 consists of 16 residues.

The rearrangement links TRBV5-1 to TRBJ2-3, with D perhaps matching TRBD1 or TRBD2 (5 bases each). Trimming shortened V by 4 bases and J by 4 bases, and 19 bases separated the two germline ends. The CDR3 is 16 residues long. The germline gives CDR1 SGHRS, CDR2 YFSETQ. The CDR3 region is CASSRNRGNPPDTQYF. The DNA for the CDR3 is TGCGCCAGCAGCCGAAACCGGGGCAACCCCCCAGATACGCAGTATTTT.

The V gene is TRBV19, the J gene TRBJ2-2, with D perhaps TRBD1 (6 bases). The CDR3 extends over 14 amino acids. In germline, CDR1 is LNHDA, CDR2 SQIVND (reference sequence). Trimming took off 6 bases at V and 3 bases at J, with 11 bases between the two ends. In nucleotides, the CDR3 is TGTGCCAGTAGGAGGACAGCCGACACCGGGGAGCTGTTTTTT. Its translation: CASRRTADTGELFF.

Here the CDR3 DNA reads TGCGCCAGCAGCTTGTCTTCACAGATCTATGGCTACACCTTC. Amino acid sequence: CASSLSSQIYGYTF. The V gene is TRBV5-1, the J gene TRBJ1-2; D remains unclear. Germline V lookup: CDR1 SGHRS, CDR2 YFSETQ. The CDR3 covers 14 residues. V lost 1 base and J 4 bases, leaving 11 bases between the germline ends.

The chain couples TRBV14 to TRBJ2-7; no firm D call. CDR1 SGHDN and CDR2 FVKESK come from the germline V gene. The CDR3 totals 14 residues. Trimming took 0 bases from V and 3 from J, leaving 9 bases between them. CDR3 nucleotides: TGTGCCAGCAGCCAAGATCCGGCCTACTACGAGCAGTACTTC. Its translation: CASSQDPAYYEQYF.

The chain joins TRBV27 to TRBJ2-3, with D hard to call. Germline CDR1 reads MNHEY; CDR2 reads SMNVEV (reference sequence). The CDR3 totals 14 residues. Trimming stripped 7 bases from V and 2 bases from J, with 13 bases between. DNA of the CDR3: TGTGCCAGCAAAAAAGGCGGTTACACAGATACGCAGTATTTT. The encoded protein is CASKKGGYTDTQYF.

The rearrangement uses TRBV6-4 and TRBJ2-3; TRBD1 agrees at 8 bases. V dropped 2 bases and J dropped 6; count of bases not matched to a gene: 7. Per the germline V gene, CDR1 is MRHNA and CDR2 is SNTAGT. There are 15 residues in the CDR3. CDR3 region: CASSDRGQGADTQYF. CDR3 in DNA: TGTGCCAGCAGTGACCGTGGGCAGGGGGCGGATACGCAGTATTTT.

The sample holds a few counts of this clone. The rearrangement links TRBV19 to TRBJ2-6; D perhaps matches TRBD1 (5 bases). V was pared by 3 bases and J by 1 base, with 10 bases between. The CDR3 consists of 16 residues. The germline gives CDR1 LNHDA, CDR2 SQIVND (reference sequence). DNA for the CDR3: TGTGCCAGTAGTATCGTCCACAGGTCTGGGGCCAACGTCCTGACTTTC. Translation gives CASSIVHRSGANVLTF.

This chain connects TRBV24-1 to TRBJ2-7, with 9 nucleotides matching TRBD1. The CDR3 loop spans 15 amino acids. V lost 3 bases and J lost 2; bases outside the gene matches: 4. Germline V CDR1 and CDR2: KGHDR, SFDVKD. CDR3 sequence reads: CATSDPGTGTYEQYF. The CDR3 coding sequence is TGTGCCACCAGTGATCCCGGGACAGGGACCTACGAGCAGTACTTC.

The J gene is TRBJ2-1, the V gene TRBV7-9, with D maybe TRBD1 (5 bases). Germline V lookup: CDR1 SEHNR, CDR2 FQNEAQ (reference sequence). The ends were cut back, 2 bases at V and 6 bases at J, with 17 bases in the middle. The CDR3 runs to 16 residues. The CDR3 coding sequence is TGTGCCAGCAGCTTACTTCATCCGGTAGGGGTCAATGAGCAGTTCTTC. Residues: CASSLLHPVGVNEQFF.

The chain combines TRBV5-1 with TRBJ1-2; 9 positions match TRBD1. Germline CDR1 reads SGHRS; CDR2 reads YFSETQ. The CDR3 totals 16 residues. With 0 bases clipped from V and 3 bases from J, the junction kept 6 bases outside the gene matches. CDR3 protein: CASSLDTGGVDYGYTF. DNA of the CDR3: TGCGCCAGCAGCTTGGATACAGGGGGCGTCGACTATGGCTACACCTTC.

This rearrangement joins TRBV19 to TRBJ2-1, with 10 bases aligning to TRBD2. CDR1 LNHDA and CDR2 SQIVND come from the germline V gene (reference sequence). This CDR3 has 17 amino acids. V was clipped by 4 bases and J by 4 bases; unmatched bases: 10. The CDR3 here is CASSTFVLAGAYNEQFF. CDR3 nucleotides: TGTGCCAGTAGTACCTTTGTTCTAGCGGGAGCTTACAATGAGCAGTTCTTC.

The V call is TRBV13, the J call TRBJ2-6; D call uncertain. Germline V gene sequence: CDR1 PRHDT, CDR2 FYEKMQ (reference sequence). V was cut by 0 bases and J by 2 bases, with 5 bases left in between. The CDR3 covers 15 residues. CDR3: CASSLGQPGANVLTF. CDR3 sequence (DNA): TGTGCCAGCAGCTTAGGCCAGCCTGGGGCCAACGTCCTGACTTTC.